The next 7 T cell receptor beta chains were all read from a single sample in a study of CD8+ T cells in alopecia areata (dated by TCRdb to 2017 to 2018). To prepare the library, the immunoSEQ multiplex PCR assay was applied. RNA was extracted from all samples and reverse transcribed into cDNA as template for TCR sequencing. The source is immuneACCESS, and TCRdb retained only in-frame sequences with V and J called. Part of the clones is not carried over; for the studies checked, unresolved V genes explain less than half of this, and the remainder is unexplained. The sample yields about 150,000 clones; around 55% were counted once. The biggest ten clones account for more than 4.5% of the sample. The sequenced sample was CD4+ T cells sorted from blood. The receptors stem from a human donor in good health.

This sequence joins TRBV28 and TRBJ2-3, with D unresolved. Trimming pared 5 bases from V and 2 bases from J, leaving 14 bases between. CDR3 size: 15 residues. Germline V CDR1 and CDR2: MDHEN, SYDVKM. CDR3 DNA sequence: TGTGCCAGCAGTAAGCGAGTAGGTCCCACAGATACGCAGTATTTT. This gives the protein CASSKRVGPTDTQYF.

The genes are TRBV30 and TRBJ1-1, with 9 positions matching TRBD1. With 1 base clipped from V and 5 bases from J, the junction kept 2 bases outside the gene matches. This CDR3 has 13 amino acids. CDR1 GTSNPN and CDR2 SVGIG come from the germline V gene (reference sequence). The CDR3 sequence is CAWSDRGRTEAFF. The DNA of the CDR3 is TGTGCCTGGAGTGACAGGGGGCGGACTGAAGCTTTCTTT.

Only a few counts were recorded for this clone. This same CDR3 is encoded by further DNA sequences in the sample. The chain links TRBV29-1 to TRBJ1-1; D gene unclear. In germline, CDR1 is SQVTM, CDR2 ANQGSEA. This CDR3 spans 10 amino acids. Trimming pared 7 bases from V and 1 base from J, leaving 4 bases between. The CDR3, as DNA: TGCAGCGGTTCGAACACTGAAGCTTTCTTT. Translated: CSGSNTEAFF.

This sequence joins TRBV10-3 and TRBJ2-5; the D gene is possibly TRBD1 (6 bases). CDR1 is ENHRY, CDR2 SYGVKD, per germline. The CDR3 runs to 15 residues. V lost 6 bases to trimming and J lost 5 bases, with 19 bases between them. The CDR3, as DNA: TGTGCCATCAGAGCTGCCGGGACAAGGGGGGAGACCCAGTACTTC. Amino acid sequence: CAIRAAGTRGETQYF.

This clone was detected only a few times. The chain is built from TRBV18 and TRBJ1-5; 9 nucleotides match TRBD1. Per germline, CDR1 KGHSH and CDR2 LQKENI. The length of the CDR3 is 16 residues. With V trimmed by 4 bases and J by 2 bases, 6 bases remained unmatched. Written as DNA, the CDR3 is TGTGCCAGCTCACGCGTTCGACAGGGGGGCAATCAGCCCCAGCATTTT. Amino acid sequence: CASSRVRQGGNQPQHF.

The chain links TRBV28 to TRBJ1-5, with D maybe TRBD1 (6 bases). CDR1 and CDR2 (germline): MDHEN, SYDVKM. This CDR3 region has 16 residues. V lost 1 base, J lost 2 bases, and 12 bases lay in between. The CDR3 loop reads CASSLLLAGGNQPQHF. The CDR3 nucleotides are TGTGCCAGCAGTTTATTATTGGCAGGGGGCAATCAGCCCCAGCATTTT.

This clone was counted a few times. This sequence joins TRBV9 and TRBJ2-2, with D unresolved. Germline CDR1 is SGDLS and CDR2 is YYNGEE. The V end was cut by 0 bases, the J end by 5 bases, with 5 bases between. There are 13 residues in the CDR3. Here the CDR3 DNA reads TGTGCCAGCAGCGTAGCCCGTACCGGGGAGCTGTTTTTT. Its translation: CASSVARTGELFF. Looking up the rest from reference TRBV9 and TRBJ2-2 gives the full variable domain: DSGVTQTPKHLITATGQRVTLRCSPRSGDLSVYWYQQSLDQGLQFLIQYYNGEERAKGNILERFSAQQFPDLHSELNLSSLELGDSALYFCASSVARTGELFFGEGSRLTVL.